This TCR beta chain is drawn from a study of T cells after yellow fever vaccination. Germline V gene lookup returns CDR1 SGHKS and CDR2 YYEKEE (reference sequence). The CDR3 has 14 amino acids. Trimming left V 0 bases short and J 2 bases short, with 9 bases between. TCRdb redid the calling of the 5' RACE reads with MiXCR, one entry per CDR3 protein. Among 250,000 to 400,000 distinct CDR3 sequences, approximately 4.3% were seen once, and the ten largest hold 15% to 20%. Study-level findings and limits: The secondary response peaked faster, at day 5 versus 15, but was weaker. Abundant clonotypes from the bulk population could have been carried over as contaminants into FACS-sorted repertoires.

Of note for this clonotype: Antigen unknown.

Sequenced here: PBMCs, sampled 15 days after the yellow fever booster vaccination. The chain has TRBV5-5 and TRBJ2-7; possible D gene TRBD1, 6 bases. The sequence came from a man aged 18 to 29 who received the YFV17D yellow fever vaccine. The chain's CDR3 is CASSLVRGTYEQYF. In nucleotides, the CDR3 is TGTGCCAGCAGCTTGGTCAGGGGTACCTACGAGCAGTACTTC.